This TCR beta chain comes out of a study of T-cell memory formation after mild COVID-19. Background on the study: The TCR clusters were mostly specific to one donor.

5'RACE primed at constant segments yielded TCR alpha and TCR beta cDNA libraries bearing sample barcodes and UMIs. One entry per CDR3 protein results from TCRdb running MiXCR on the 5' RACE reads. Of approximately 390,000 distinct CDR3 sequences detected, 15% to 20% appear once; the ten largest clones hold about 22%. The CDR3 is made up of 13 amino acids. Per the germline V gene, CDR1 is SGHDN and CDR2 is FVKESK. The V end lost 4 bases, the J end lost 3 bases, and 9 bases lay between the germline ends. This clonotype was detected a few times. Source material: PBMCs or a T cell subset sorted from them (not recorded which). This sequence originates from a man aged 18 to 30 who had mild COVID-19 (a few samples of this study predate the infection). Cell type and time point are not known. The chain has TRBV14 and TRBJ1-1; D unclear. The CDR3, as DNA: TGTGCCAGCAGCCGCCGATGGGACACTGAAGCTTTCTTT. Translation gives CASSRRWDTEAFF.